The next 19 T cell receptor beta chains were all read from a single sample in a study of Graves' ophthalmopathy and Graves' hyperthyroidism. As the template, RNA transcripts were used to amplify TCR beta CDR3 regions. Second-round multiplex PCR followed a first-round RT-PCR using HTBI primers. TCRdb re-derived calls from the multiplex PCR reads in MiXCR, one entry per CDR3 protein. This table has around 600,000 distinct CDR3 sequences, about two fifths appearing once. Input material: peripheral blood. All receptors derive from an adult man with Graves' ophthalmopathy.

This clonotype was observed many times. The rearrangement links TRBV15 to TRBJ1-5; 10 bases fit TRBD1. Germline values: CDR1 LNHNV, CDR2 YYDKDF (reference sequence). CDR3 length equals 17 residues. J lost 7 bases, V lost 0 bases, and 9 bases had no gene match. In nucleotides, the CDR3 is TGTGCCACCAGCAGAGATCTAGTGGGACAGGGGAGCCAGCCCCAGCATTTT. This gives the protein CATSRDLVGQGSQPQHF. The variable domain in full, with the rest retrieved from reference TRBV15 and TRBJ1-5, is DAMVIQNPRYQVTQFGKPVTLSCSQTLNHNVMYWYQQKSSQAPKLLFHYYDKDFNNEADTPDNFQSRRPNTSFCFLDIRSPGLGDTAMYLCATSRDLVGQGSQPQHFGDGTRLSIL.

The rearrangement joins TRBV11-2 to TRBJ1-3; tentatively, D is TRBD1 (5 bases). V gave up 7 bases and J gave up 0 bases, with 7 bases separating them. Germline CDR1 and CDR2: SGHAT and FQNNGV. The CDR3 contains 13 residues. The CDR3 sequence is CASTQGSGNTIYF. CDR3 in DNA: TGTGCCAGCACCCAGGGCTCTGGAAACACCATATATTTT.

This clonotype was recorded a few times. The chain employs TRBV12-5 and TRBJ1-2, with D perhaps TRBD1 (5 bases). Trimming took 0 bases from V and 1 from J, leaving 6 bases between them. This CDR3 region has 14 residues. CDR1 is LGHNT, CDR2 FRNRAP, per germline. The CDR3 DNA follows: TGTGCTAGTGGTTTGGTGAGGGGTAACTATGGCTACACCTTC. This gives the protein CASGLVRGNYGYTF.

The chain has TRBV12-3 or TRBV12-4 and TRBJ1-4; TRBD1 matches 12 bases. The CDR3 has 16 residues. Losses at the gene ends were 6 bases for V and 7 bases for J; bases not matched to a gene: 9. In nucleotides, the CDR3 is TGTGCCAGCAGCCAAGTTGGGACAGGGGGCAGTGAAAAACTGTTTTTT. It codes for CASSQVGTGGSEKLFF.

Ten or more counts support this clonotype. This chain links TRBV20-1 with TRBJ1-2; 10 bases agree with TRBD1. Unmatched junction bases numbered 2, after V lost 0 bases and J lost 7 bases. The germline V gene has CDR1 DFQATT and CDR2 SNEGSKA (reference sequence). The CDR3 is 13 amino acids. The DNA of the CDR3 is TGCAGTGCTAGAGAGGGACAGGGGATTGGCTACACCTTC. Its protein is CSAREGQGIGYTF.

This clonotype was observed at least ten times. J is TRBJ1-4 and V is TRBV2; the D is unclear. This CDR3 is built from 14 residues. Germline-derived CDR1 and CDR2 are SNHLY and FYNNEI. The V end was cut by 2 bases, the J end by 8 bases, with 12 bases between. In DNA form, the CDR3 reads TGTGCCAGCAGTGAAACGAATCTCGGCGAAAAACTGTTTTTT. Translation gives CASSETNLGEKLFF. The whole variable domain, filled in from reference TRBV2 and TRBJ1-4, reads EPEVTQTPSHQVTQMGQEVILRCVPISNHLYFYWYRQILGQKVEFLVSFYNNEISEKSEIFDDQFSVERPDGSNFTLKIRSTKLEDSAMYFCASSETNLGEKLFFGSGTQLSVL.

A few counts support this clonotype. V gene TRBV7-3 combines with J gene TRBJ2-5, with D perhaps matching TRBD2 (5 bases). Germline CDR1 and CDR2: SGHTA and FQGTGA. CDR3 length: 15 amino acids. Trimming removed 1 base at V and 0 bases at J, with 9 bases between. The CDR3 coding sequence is TGTGCCAGCAGCTTAAACGGGAACCACCAAGAGACCCAGTACTTC. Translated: CASSLNGNHQETQYF.

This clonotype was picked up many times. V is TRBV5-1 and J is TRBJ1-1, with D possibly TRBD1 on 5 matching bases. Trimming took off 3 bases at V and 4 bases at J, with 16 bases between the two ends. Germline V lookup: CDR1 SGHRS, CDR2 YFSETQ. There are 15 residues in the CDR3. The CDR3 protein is CASSYRGTRSTEAFF. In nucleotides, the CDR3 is TGCGCCAGCAGCTACCGCGGGACCCGGAGCACTGAAGCTTTCTTT.

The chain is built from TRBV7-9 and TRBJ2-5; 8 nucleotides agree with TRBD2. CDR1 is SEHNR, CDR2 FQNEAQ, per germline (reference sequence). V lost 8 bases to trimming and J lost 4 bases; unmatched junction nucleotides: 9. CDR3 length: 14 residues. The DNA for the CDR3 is TGTGCCAGCGGACTAAGCGGGGGAGGAGAGACCCAGTACTTC. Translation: CASGLSGGGETQYF.

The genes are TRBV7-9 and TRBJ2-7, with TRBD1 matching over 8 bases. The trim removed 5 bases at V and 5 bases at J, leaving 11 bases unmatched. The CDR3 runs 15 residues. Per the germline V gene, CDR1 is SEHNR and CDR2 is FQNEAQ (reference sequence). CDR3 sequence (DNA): TGTGCCAGCAGCCCAGGGGGCAGGGCAGGCGACGAGCAGTACTTC. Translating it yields CASSPGGRAGDEQYF.

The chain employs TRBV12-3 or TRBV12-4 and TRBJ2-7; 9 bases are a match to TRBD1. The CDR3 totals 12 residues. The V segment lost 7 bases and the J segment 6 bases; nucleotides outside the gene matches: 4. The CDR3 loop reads CASKQGAGEQYF. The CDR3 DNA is TGTGCCAGCAAACAGGGGGCAGGCGAGCAGTACTTC.

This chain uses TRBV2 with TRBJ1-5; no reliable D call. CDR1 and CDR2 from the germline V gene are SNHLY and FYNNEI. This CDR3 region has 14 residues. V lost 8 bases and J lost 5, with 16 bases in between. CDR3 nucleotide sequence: TGTGCCAGCTCACCAGGAGACGGGGATCAGCCCCAGCATTTT. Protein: CASSPGDGDQPQHF.

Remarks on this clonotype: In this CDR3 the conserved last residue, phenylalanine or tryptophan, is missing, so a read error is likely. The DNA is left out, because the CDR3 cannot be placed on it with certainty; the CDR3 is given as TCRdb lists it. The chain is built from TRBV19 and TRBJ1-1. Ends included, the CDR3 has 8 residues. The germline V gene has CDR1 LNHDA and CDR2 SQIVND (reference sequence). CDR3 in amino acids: CASSRGSS.

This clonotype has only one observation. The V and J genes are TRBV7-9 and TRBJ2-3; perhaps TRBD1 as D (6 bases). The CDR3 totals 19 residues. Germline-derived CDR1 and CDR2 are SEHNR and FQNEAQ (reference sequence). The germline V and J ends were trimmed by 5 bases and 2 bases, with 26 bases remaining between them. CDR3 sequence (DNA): TGTGCCAGCAGCAAACAACGGGACAAGGGCTGGGCCCACACAGATACGCAGTATTTT. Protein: CASSKQRDKGWAHTDTQYF. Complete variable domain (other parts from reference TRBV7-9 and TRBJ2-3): DTGVSQNPRHKITKRGQNVTFRCDPISEHNRLYWYRQTLGQGPEFLTYFQNEAQLEKSRLLSDRFSAERPKGSFSTLEIQRTEQGDSAMYLCASSKQRDKGWAHTDTQYFGPGTRLTVL.

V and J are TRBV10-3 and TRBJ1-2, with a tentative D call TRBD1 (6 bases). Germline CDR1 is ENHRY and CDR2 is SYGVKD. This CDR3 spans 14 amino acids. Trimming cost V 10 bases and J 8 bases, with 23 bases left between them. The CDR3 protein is CASSIGQLSRGYTF. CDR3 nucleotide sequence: TGTGCCAGCAGCATAGGACAGCTATCGCGGGGCTACACCTTC.

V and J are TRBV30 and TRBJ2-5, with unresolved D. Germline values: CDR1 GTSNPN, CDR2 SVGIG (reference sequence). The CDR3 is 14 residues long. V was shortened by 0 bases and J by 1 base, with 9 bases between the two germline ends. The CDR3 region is CAWSVKAVQETQYF. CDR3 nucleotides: TGTGCCTGGAGTGTAAAGGCAGTCCAAGAGACCCAGTACTTC. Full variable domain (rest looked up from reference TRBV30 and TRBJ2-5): SQTIHQWPATLVQPVGSPLSLECTVEGTSNPNLYWYRQAAGRGLQLLFYSVGIGQISSEVPQNLSASRPQDRQFILSSKKLLLSDSGFYLCAWSVKAVQETQYFGPGTRLLVL.

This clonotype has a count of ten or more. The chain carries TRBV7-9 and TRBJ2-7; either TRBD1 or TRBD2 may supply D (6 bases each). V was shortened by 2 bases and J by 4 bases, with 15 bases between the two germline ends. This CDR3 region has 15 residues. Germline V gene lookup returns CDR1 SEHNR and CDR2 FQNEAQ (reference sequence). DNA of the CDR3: TGTGCCAGCAGCTTAACCGGGGGCGCGACTTACGAGCAGTACTTC. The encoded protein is CASSLTGGATYEQYF. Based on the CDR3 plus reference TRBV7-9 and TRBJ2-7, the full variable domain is DTGVSQNPRHKITKRGQNVTFRCDPISEHNRLYWYRQTLGQGPEFLTYFQNEAQLEKSRLLSDRFSAERPKGSFSTLEIQRTEQGDSAMYLCASSLTGGATYEQYFGPGTRLTVT.

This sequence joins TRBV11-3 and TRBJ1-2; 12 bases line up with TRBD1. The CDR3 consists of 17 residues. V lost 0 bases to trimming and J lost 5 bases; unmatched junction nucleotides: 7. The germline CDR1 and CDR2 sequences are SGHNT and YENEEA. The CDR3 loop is CASSLEGQGAVRYGYTF. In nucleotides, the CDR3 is TGTGCCAGCAGCTTAGAGGGACAGGGGGCCGTTAGATATGGCTACACCTTC.

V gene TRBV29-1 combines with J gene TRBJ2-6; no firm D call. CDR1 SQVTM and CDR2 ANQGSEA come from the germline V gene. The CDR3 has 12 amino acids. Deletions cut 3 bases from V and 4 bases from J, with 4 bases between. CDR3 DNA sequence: TGCAGCGTTGAGCGGGGGGCCAACGTCCTGACTTTC. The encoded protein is CSVERGANVLTF.